These T cell receptor beta chains were read from a single sample in a study of control samples from healthy donors and cancer patients. The data were produced by immunoSEQ multiplex PCR, yet TCRdb's version contains in-frame clones alone and is incomplete. The table records roughly 150,000 clones, 88% of them present only once. The specimen sequenced was blood. Receptor source: a man between 18 and 35 years old in good health. Both conserved end residues are trimmed from each CDR3. A D gene is named only where the DNA matches it firmly.

D | V | CDR3
- | TRBV5-1 | ASSLGGAYAGELF
- | TRBV30 | VWRAPSTDTQY
TRBD2 | TRBV5-3 | ARSLPGTSGYEQY
TRBD1 | TRBV5-1 | ASSYTTDRGFYEQY
TRBD1 | TRBV19 | ASSAGTGFMGYT
TRBD1 | TRBV30 | AWNRQGGVAPLH
TRBD1 | TRBV5-4 | ASSRGTGDTYEQY
- | TRBV2 | ASSTDQRDEQF
- | TRBV7-2 | ASSRGEKLF
- | TRBV27 | ASSFQINEKLF
- | TRBV11-2 | ASSPQSGLQETQY